A single sample gave rise to the 15 T cell receptor beta chains below, sequenced in a study of spatial heterogeneity in lung cancer. Study findings and constraints: The number of expanded tumor alpha and beta chains correlated with mutation number.

Antigens of these TCRs are unknown. Time point defined: sample taken at primary tumor resection. Via MiXCR, TCRdb re-called the 5' RACE reads, giving one row per CDR3 protein. The sample shows around 7,500 distinct CDR3 sequences, 13% of them seen only once. The starting material was lung tumor tissue, obtained at surgery. These receptors were obtained from a male donor with early-stage non-small cell lung cancer.

The chain uses TRBV3-1 and TRBJ2-7; 11 nucleotides match TRBD2. J lost 6 bases, V lost 1 base, and 5 bases had no gene match. The germline gives CDR1 LGHDT, CDR2 YNNKEL (reference sequence). The CDR3 has 15 amino acids. CDR3 residues: CASSQVLLAGAEQYF. The CDR3 region has the DNA TGTGCCAGCAGCCAAGTATTACTAGCGGGGGCCGAGCAGTACTTC.

This clonotype is judged medium-sized. This rearrangement joins TRBV6-6 to TRBJ1-1; possibly TRBD1 for D (6 bases). Germline V gene data show CDR1 as MNHNY and CDR2 as SVGAGI (reference sequence). The V gene lost 7 bases and the J gene lost 1 base, with 13 bases spanning the gap. CDR3 length: 14 residues. The DNA of the CDR3 is TGTGCCAGCACCCTTACACAGGGGAACACTGAAGCTTTCTTT. Translation: CASTLTQGNTEAFF.

This chain connects TRBV20-1 to TRBJ2-7; D is undetermined. V shed 0 bases and J shed 4 bases, with 13 bases lying between them. Germline V gene lookup returns CDR1 DFQATT and CDR2 SNEGSKA (reference sequence). The CDR3 runs 14 residues. CDR3 in amino acids: CSARDYDNPYEQYF. The CDR3 DNA reads as TGCAGTGCTAGAGATTATGATAACCCGTACGAGCAGTACTTC.

There are many counts of this clonotype. The chain carries TRBV15 and TRBJ1-5, with D unclear. Germline lookup yields CDR1 LNHNV and CDR2 YYDKDF (reference sequence). The CDR3 loop spans 16 amino acids. The V end was cut by 0 bases, the J end by 3 bases, with 12 bases between. The CDR3 spells CATSREGWQDNQPQHF. In DNA, the CDR3 is TGTGCCACCAGCAGAGAAGGATGGCAGGACAATCAGCCCCAGCATTTT. Full variable domain (remainder filled in from reference TRBV15 and TRBJ1-5): DAMVIQNPRYQVTQFGKPVTLSCSQTLNHNVMYWYQQKSSQAPKLLFHYYDKDFNNEADTPDNFQSRRPNTSFCFLDIRSPGLGDTAMYLCATSREGWQDNQPQHFGDGTRLSIL.

By sample share, this clonotype is medium-sized. V is TRBV14 and J is TRBJ1-1; TRBD1 agrees at 9 bases. Per the germline V gene, CDR1 is SGHDN and CDR2 is FVKESK. Unmatched junction bases numbered 10, after V lost 3 bases and J lost 5 bases. The CDR3 sequence is 16 residues long. Here the CDR3 reads CASSHSGTGIGTEAFF. The CDR3 DNA reads TGTGCCAGCAGCCACTCCGGGACAGGGATAGGGACTGAAGCTTTCTTT.

The chain combines TRBV20-1 with TRBJ2-7; 7 positions match TRBD2. V lost 6 bases to trimming and J lost 0 bases; unmatched junction nucleotides: 5. Germline CDR1 reads DFQATT; CDR2 reads SNEGSKA (reference sequence). This CDR3 is built from 13 residues. The CDR3 region is CSARDYDSYEQYF. CDR3 coding DNA: TGCAGTGCAAGGGACTACGACTCCTACGAGCAGTACTTC.

This clonotype is termed medium-sized (0.01 to 0.1%). This chain connects TRBV27 to TRBJ2-7; possible D gene TRBD1, 6 bases. Trimming pared 3 bases from V and 2 bases from J, leaving 11 bases between. Germline values: CDR1 MNHEY, CDR2 SMNVEV (reference sequence). CDR3 length equals 14 residues. The CDR3 loop reads CASSLKAGAYEQYV. The CDR3 nucleotides are TGTGCCAGCAGTTTGAAGGCAGGGGCCTACGAGCAGTACGTC.

This clonotype occurred many times. The V call is TRBV10-1, the J call TRBJ2-7, with 7 nucleotides matching TRBD1. Germline CDR1 reads WNHNN; CDR2 reads SYGVQD (reference sequence). The CDR3 contains 14 residues. V lost 3 bases to trimming and J lost 0 bases; unmatched junction nucleotides: 2. The CDR3 here is CASSDGQASYEQYF. Written as DNA, the CDR3 is TGCGCCAGCAGTGACGGACAGGCCTCCTACGAGCAGTACTTC.

This clonotype was seen ten or more times. The chain carries TRBV11-2 and TRBJ1-1; D remains unclear. The germline V and J ends were trimmed by 3 bases and 6 bases, with 11 bases remaining between them. The CDR3 runs 13 residues. The V gene's germline CDR1 is SGHAT and CDR2 FQNNGV. CDR3 loop: CASSLNSWAEAFF. Written as DNA, the CDR3 is TGTGCCAGCAGCTTGAACAGCTGGGCTGAAGCTTTCTTT.

This clonotype has at least ten counts. The chain uses TRBV12-3 or TRBV12-4 and TRBJ2-7; D gene unclear. CDR3 length: 12 amino acids. Trimming removed 3 bases at V and 5 bases at J, with 8 bases between. CDR3 sequence (DNA): TGTGCCAGCAGTTTTGAAGGCAACGAGCAGTACGTC. It codes for CASSFEGNEQYV.

This clonotype has only a few counts. The chain uses TRBV5-4 and TRBJ2-3; D unresolved. Deletions cut 4 bases from V and 4 bases from J, with 10 bases between. The germline V gene encodes CDR1 SGHNT and CDR2 YYREEE (reference sequence). The CDR3 is 13 amino acids. The chain's CDR3 is CASSPLGADTQYF. In DNA form, the CDR3 reads TGTGCCAGCAGCCCCCTCGGCGCAGATACGCAGTATTTT.

This clonotype was recorded many times. The V and J genes are TRBV20-1 and TRBJ1-1, with 7 bases identical to TRBD1. V shed 0 bases, J shed 5 bases, and the junction held 12 bases outside the gene matches. CDR1 is DFQATT, CDR2 SNEGSKA, per germline (reference sequence). This CDR3 is 16 amino acids long. CDR3 bases: TGCAGTGCTAGAGATAGGGGGTGGAGGGGGCTTACTGAAGCTTTCTTT. Translation gives CSARDRGWRGLTEAFF.

The V and J genes are TRBV7-2 and TRBJ1-1, with D perhaps TRBD1 (5 bases). The germline CDR1 and CDR2 sequences are SGHTA and FQGNSA. The CDR3 has 14 residues. The V end lost 2 bases, the J end lost 3 bases, and 10 bases lay between the germline ends. CDR3 loop: CASSLKTGYTEAFF. The CDR3 DNA is TGTGCCAGCAGCTTAAAAACAGGTTACACTGAAGCTTTCTTT.

The sample holds many counts of this clonotype. The CDR3 nucleotides are TGCAGTGCTATAGAAGGGGGCAACACTGAAGCTTTCTTT. Translating gives CSAIEGGNTEAFF. This chain joins TRBV20-1 and TRBJ1-1, with 7 bases lining up with TRBD1. The CDR3 is 13 amino acids. Germline V CDR1 and CDR2: DFQATT, SNEGSKA (reference sequence). Trimming at V came to 4 bases and at J to 2 bases, leaving 4 bases not matched to a gene.

This clonotype was observed at least ten times. The chain combines TRBV28 with TRBJ1-4; D remains ambiguous. This CDR3 has 15 residues. Trimming removed 6 bases at V and 10 bases at J, with 21 bases between. Per germline, CDR1 MDHEN and CDR2 SYDVKM. The chain's CDR3 is CASRAQANSVGKLFF. The CDR3 region has the DNA TGTGCCAGCAGGGCGCAGGCAAATTCGGTTGGAAAACTGTTTTTT.